This T cell receptor beta chain was recovered during a study of OX40 agonist ivuxolimab in advanced cancers. Regarding the complete study: The costimulatory receptor OX40 (CD134) was targeted by ivuxolimab, a fully human IgG2 agonistic monoclonal antibody. Among the approximately 54 dose-escalation patients, about 20 had hepatocellular carcinoma, 15 or so melanoma, 9 renal cell carcinoma and 9 head and neck cancer. Patients were allowed to have had prior anti-PD-1, anti-PD-L1 or anti-CTLA-4 therapy, and approximately 39% of the dose-escalation patients had been treated with checkpoint inhibitors. Peripheral TCRbeta sequencing aimed to test whether ivuxolimab altered TCR sequence diversity and caused clonal T-cell expansion. The dose-escalation cohort was 80% to 90% male with a mean age of about 54 years, ranging from 23 to 79. The monotherapy dose-escalation portion (N of about 50 patients) of the phase I ivuxolimab trial is reported in the paper. Partial responses occurred in three dose-escalation patients, of whom one had hepatocellular carcinoma and two had cutaneous melanoma. Intravenous ivuxolimab was administered to patients every 2 weeks at six dose levels: 0.01, 0.1, 0.3, 1.5, 3 and 10 mg/kg. The investigation overall reported the following: In the 0.1-3.0 mg/kg groups, partial responders had among the lowest normalized peripheral clonal expansion, particularly in CD8+ T cells. Low levels of normalized T-cell clonal expansion were also seen in some patients who did not respond. Which antigens the clonally expanded peripheral T cells were specific for was not determined. At doses from 0.1 to 3.0 mg/kg, clonal expansion was seen in both CD4+ and CD8+ blood T cells between baseline and week 6. After ivuxolimab, CD8+ T cells had more expanded clones than CD4+ T cells on average.

Regarding this clone: Its antigen is currently not known. Base qualities are not provided; no much larger clone lies one nucleotide away.

The trial excluded patients who had a history of autoimmune disease or who were on systemic immunosuppression. In every dose cohort, peripheral blood was drawn for TCR sequencing at baseline, cycle 4 day 1, and cycle 7 day 1. The samples were taken from a phase I, first-in-human, multicenter, open-label dose-escalation trial of ivuxolimab. The trial enrolled adults with locally advanced or metastatic head and neck squamous cell, hepatocellular, melanoma or renal cell carcinoma. Before TCR sequencing, CD4+ T cells and CD8+ T cells were sorted from peripheral blood as separate populations. From its cysteine to its phenylalanine, the CDR3 spans 15 amino acids. Only the CDR3 DNA stays, 45 bases, in frame from base 1. The germline V gene yields SGHTA for CDR1 and FQGNSA for CDR2. From V the trimming removes 5 bases and from J it removes 2 bases, while the gene matches leave 8 bases of the junction unaccounted for.

Genomic DNA was extracted from sorted cells for sequencing of the TCRbeta CDR3 region. The immunoSEQ Assay was used for sequencing of TCRbeta CDR3 regions. TCRdb re-hosts the immuneACCESS table, in-frame sequences only. Its copies lack some clones; in the studies checked, an unresolved V gene accounts for under half of them, and the cause for the rest is not known. Within this sample are approximately 81,000 clones, with about 84% of them counted one time only. The leading ten clones occupy 4% to 6% of the sample. This clonotype was sampled from an adult with an advanced solid tumor such as melanoma, head and neck, liver or kidney cancer. The rearrangement combines TRBV7-2 with TRBJ1-1, with 7 junctional bases fitting TRBD1. This material consisted of CD4+ or CD8+ T cells sorted from blood, taken in a trial of the OX40 agonist ivuxolimab. Read as DNA, the sequence is TGTGCCAGCAGCAAGATACAGGGGTTCAACACTGAAGCTTTCTTT. This is translated as CASSKIQGFNTEAFF.